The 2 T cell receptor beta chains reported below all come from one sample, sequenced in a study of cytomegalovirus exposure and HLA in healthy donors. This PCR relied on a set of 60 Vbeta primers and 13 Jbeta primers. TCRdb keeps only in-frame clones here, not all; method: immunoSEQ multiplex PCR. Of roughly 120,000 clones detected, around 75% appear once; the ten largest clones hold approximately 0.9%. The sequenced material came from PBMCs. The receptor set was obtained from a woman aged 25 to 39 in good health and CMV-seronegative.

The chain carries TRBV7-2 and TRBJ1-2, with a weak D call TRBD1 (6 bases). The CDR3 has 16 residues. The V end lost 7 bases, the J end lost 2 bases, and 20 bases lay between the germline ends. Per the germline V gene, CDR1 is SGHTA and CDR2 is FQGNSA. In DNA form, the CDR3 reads TGTGCCAGCACCCACGCCCGGGGGGCCTCGAACTATGGCTACACCTTC. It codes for CASTHARGASNYGYTF.

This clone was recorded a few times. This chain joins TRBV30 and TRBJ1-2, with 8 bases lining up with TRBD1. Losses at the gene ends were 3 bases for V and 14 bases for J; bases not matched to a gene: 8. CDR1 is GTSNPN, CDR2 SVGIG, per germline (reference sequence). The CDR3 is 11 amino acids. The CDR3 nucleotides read TGTGCCTGGAGATCTCAGGGGGCGCAGACCTTC. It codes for CAWRSQGAQTF.